This TCR beta chain was observed in a study of OX40 agonist ivuxolimab in advanced cancers. Study context: Those enrolled were 80% to 85% male, with a mean age of 60 years and ages from roughly 20 to 90.

General study points: Some nonresponders additionally presented with little normalized T-cell clonal expansion. On average, CD8+ T cells had more expanded clones than CD4+.

Notes on this clone: Its antigen is not known.

Profiled with immunoSEQ multiplex PCR; TCRdb holds only in-frame clones, not every one. Of 16,000 or so clones in the sample, about 75% are singletons; the top ten hold over 10%. This CDR3 is built from 16 residues. Germline CDR1 SGHTA, CDR2 FQGTGA. Trimming took 5 bases from V and 0 from J; bases not matched to a gene: 3. The V and J genes are TRBV7-3 and TRBJ2-2; TRBD2 aligns across 10 bases. Source: CD4+ or CD8+ T cells sorted from blood, taken in a trial of the OX40 agonist ivuxolimab. The receptor comes from an adult with an advanced solid tumor such as melanoma, head and neck, liver or kidney cancer. For the CDR3, the DNA is TGTGCCAGCAGCCTTAGCGGGGGGCCGAACACCGGGGAGCTGTTTTTT. Translated: CASSLSGGPNTGELFF.